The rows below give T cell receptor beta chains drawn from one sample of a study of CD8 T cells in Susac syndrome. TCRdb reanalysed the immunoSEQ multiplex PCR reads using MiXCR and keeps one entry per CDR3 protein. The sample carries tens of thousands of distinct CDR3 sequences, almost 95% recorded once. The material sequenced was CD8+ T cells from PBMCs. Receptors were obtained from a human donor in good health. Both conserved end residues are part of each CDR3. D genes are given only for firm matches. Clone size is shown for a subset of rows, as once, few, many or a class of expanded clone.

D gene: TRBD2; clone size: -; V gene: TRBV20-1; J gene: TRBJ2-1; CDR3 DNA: TGCAGTGCTAGGGAATTGGGGAGGGGCTACAATGAGCAGTTCTTC; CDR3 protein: CSARELGRGYNEQFF
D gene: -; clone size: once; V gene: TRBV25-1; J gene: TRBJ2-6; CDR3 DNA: TGTGCCAGCCGGGCAACGGAACTCTCTGGGGCCAACGTCCTGACTTTC; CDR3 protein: CASRATELSGANVLTF
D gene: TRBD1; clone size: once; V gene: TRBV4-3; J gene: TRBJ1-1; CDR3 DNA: TGCGCCAGCAGCCAAGACCCGACAGGGATCACTGAAGCTTTCTTT; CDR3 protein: CASSQDPTGITEAFF
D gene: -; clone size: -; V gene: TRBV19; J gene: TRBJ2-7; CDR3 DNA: TGTGCCAGTAGTGGGCGGGAAATAGGCTACGAGCAGTACTTC; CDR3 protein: CASSGREIGYEQYF
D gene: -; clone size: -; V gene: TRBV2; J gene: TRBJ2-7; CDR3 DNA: TGTGCCAGCAGCTGGGACTCTAGCTCCTACGAGCAGTACTTC; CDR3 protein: CASSWDSSSYEQYF
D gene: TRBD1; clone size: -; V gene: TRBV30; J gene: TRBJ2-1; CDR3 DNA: TGTGCCTGGAGTGACCCGGACAGGGACTACAATGAGCAGTTCTTC; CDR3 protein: CAWSDPDRDYNEQFF
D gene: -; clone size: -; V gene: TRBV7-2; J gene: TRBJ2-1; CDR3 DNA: TGTGCCAGCAGCACAGGGAATGGGGATGAGCAATTCTTC; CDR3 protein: CASSTGNGDEQFF
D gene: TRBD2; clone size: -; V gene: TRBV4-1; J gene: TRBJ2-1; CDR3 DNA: TGCGCCAGCAGCCTCCCTGATGGTACTAGCGGGAGTATTGCGTACAATGAGCAGTTCTTC; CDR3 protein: CASSLPDGTSGSIAYNEQFF
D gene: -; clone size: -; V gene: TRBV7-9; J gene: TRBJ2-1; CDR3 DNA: TGTGCCAGCAGCGGGACAAGGGGGACCTACAATGAGCAGTTCTTC; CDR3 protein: CASSGTRGTYNEQFF
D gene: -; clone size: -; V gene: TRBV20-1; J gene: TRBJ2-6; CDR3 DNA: TGCAGTGCCCTTCAAGGGATAGTTAATGGGGCCAACGTCCTGACTTTC; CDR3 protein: CSALQGIVNGANVLTF
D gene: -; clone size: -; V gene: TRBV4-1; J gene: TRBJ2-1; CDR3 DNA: TGCGCCAGCAGCCTTGTACCGGGTAGCGGCACCTACAATGAGCAGTTCTTC; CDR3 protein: CASSLVPGSGTYNEQFF
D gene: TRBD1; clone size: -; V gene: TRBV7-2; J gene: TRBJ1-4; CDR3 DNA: TGTGCCAGCAGCTTCGGGACAGGGAATGAAAAACTGTTTTTT; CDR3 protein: CASSFGTGNEKLFF
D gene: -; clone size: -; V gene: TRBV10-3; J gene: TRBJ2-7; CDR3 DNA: TGTGCCATCAGGGACGGCAGCTCTTCCTACGAGCAGTACTTC; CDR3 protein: CAIRDGSSSYEQYF
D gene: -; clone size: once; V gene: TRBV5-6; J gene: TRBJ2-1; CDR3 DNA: TGTGCCAGCAACGCTCAGGGGCGGGATGAGCAGTTCTTC; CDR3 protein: CASNAQGRDEQFF
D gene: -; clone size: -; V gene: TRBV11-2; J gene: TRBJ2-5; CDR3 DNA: TGTGCCAGCAGCCTCCAAGAGACCCAGTACTTC; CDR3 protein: CASSLQETQYF
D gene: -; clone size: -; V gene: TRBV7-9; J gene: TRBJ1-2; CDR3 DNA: TGTGCCAGCAGCTTTGGTGCAGGGGCGGGCTATGGCTACACCTTC; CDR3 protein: CASSFGAGAGYGYTF
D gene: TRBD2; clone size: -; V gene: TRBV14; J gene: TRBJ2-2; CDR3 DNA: TGTGCCAGCAGCCATAGCGGGAGAGGCGGTGAGCTGTTTTTT; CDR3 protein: CASSHSGRGGELFF
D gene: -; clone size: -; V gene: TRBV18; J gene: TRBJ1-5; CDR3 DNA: TGTGCCAGCTCACCACCGGGAAGGGGTAGACAGCCCCAGCATTTT; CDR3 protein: CASSPPGRGRQPQHF
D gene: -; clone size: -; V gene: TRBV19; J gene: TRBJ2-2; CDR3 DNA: TGTGCCAGTAGTATAGGGCCCGGGGAGCTGTTTTTT; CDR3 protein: CASSIGPGELFF
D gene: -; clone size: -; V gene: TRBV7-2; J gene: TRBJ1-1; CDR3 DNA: TGTGCCAGCAGCTTAATAGGGATCGGGGCTTTCTTT; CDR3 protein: CASSLIGIGAFF
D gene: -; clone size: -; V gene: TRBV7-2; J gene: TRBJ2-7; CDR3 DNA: TGTGCCAGCAGCTTAACAGGACACGAGCAGTACTTC; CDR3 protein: CASSLTGHEQYF
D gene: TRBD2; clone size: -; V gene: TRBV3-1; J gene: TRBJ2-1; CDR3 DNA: TGTGCCAGCAGCCAAGGGACTAGAAGCTCCTACAATGAGCAGTTCTTC; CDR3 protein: CASSQGTRSSYNEQFF